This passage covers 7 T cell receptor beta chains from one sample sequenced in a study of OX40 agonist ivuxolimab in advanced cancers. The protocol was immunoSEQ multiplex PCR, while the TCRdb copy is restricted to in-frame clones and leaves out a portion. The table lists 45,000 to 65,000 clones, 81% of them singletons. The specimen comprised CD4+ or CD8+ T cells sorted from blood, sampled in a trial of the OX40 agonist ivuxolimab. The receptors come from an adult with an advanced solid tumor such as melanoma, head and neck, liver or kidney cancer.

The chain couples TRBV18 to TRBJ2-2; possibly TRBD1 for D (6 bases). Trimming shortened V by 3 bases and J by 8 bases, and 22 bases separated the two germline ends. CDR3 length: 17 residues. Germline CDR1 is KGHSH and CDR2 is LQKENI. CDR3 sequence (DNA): TGTGCCAGCTCACCCTTAATAAAAACAGGGACATCGGGGGAGCTGTTTTTT. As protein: CASSPLIKTGTSGELFF.

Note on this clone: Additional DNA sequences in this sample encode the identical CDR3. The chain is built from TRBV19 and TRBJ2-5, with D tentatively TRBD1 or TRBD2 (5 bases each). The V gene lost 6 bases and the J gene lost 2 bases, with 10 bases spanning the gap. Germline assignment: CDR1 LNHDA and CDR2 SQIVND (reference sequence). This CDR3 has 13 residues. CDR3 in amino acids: CASSEGRQETQYF. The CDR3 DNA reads TGTGCCAGTAGCGAGGGGCGACAAGAGACCCAGTACTTC.

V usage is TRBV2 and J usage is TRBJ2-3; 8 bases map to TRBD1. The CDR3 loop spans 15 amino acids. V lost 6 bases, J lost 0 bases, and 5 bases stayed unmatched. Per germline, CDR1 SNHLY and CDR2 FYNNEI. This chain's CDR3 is CASSQNRGSTDTQYF. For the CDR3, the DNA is TGTGCCAGCAGCCAGAACAGGGGGAGCACAGATACGCAGTATTTT.

CDR3 residues: CASYSRKTYGYTF. For the CDR3, the DNA is TGTGCCAGCTATAGTCGAAAGACCTATGGCTACACCTTC. The genes are TRBV5-6 and TRBJ1-2; D unclear. Per the germline V gene, CDR1 is SGHDT and CDR2 is YYEEEE. The CDR3 is 13 amino acids. Trimming pared 7 bases from V and 4 bases from J, leaving 14 bases between.

CDR3 protein: CASSRQGVSTEAFF. The CDR3 nucleotides read TGTGCCAGCAGTCGACAGGGAGTGAGCACTGAAGCTTTCTTT. The chain is built from TRBV2 and TRBJ1-1; TRBD1 aligns across 7 bases. Germline V gives CDR1 SNHLY, CDR2 FYNNEI. CDR3 length: 14 residues. Germline trimming cut 5 bases from V and 4 bases from J; bases unmatched to any gene: 7.

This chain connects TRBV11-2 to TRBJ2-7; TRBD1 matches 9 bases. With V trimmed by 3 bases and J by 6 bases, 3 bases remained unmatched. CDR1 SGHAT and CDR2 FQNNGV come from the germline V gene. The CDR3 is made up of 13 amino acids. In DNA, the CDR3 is TGTGCCAGCAGCTTTGGACAGGGGCGCGAGCAGTACTTC. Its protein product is CASSFGQGREQYF.

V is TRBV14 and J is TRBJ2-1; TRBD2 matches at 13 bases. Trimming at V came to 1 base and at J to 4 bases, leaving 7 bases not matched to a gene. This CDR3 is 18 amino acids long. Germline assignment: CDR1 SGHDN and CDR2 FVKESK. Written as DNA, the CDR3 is TGTGCCAGCAGCCAAGCCACTAGCGGGGGGGCTCGTTACAATGAGCAGTTCTTC. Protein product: CASSQATSGGARYNEQFF.